Following are 21 T cell receptor beta chains from one sample sequenced in a study of T cells and copy number aberrations in small-cell lung cancer. Sequencing used immunoSEQ multiplex PCR; TCRdb keeps in-frame clones, though not all of them. Of around 6,500 clones detected, roughly three quarters appear once; the ten largest clones hold 8.8%. The sequencing input was tumor tissue. All receptors come from a man in his fifties with small cell lung cancer.

This rearrangement joins TRBV18 to TRBJ1-3; 7 positions agree with TRBD1. The ends lost 3 bases at V and 5 bases at J; junction bases unmatched: 4. Germline V gene sequence: CDR1 KGHSH, CDR2 LQKENI. This CDR3 has 14 amino acids. The CDR3 reads CASSPPGQRNTIYF. CDR3 nucleotide sequence: TGTGCCAGCTCACCTCCGGGACAGAGAAACACCATATATTTT. The full variable domain, in which reference TRBV18 and TRBJ1-3 provide the parts outside the CDR3, is NAGVMQNPRHLVRRRGQEARLRCSPMKGHSHVYWYRQLPEEGLKFMVYLQKENIIDESGMPKERFSAEFPKEGPSILRIQQVVRGDSAAYFCASSPPGQRNTIYFGEGSWLTVV.

The chain couples TRBV16 to TRBJ2-2; no firm D call. Per germline, CDR1 KGHSY and CDR2 FQNENV. The CDR3 extends over 13 amino acids. Trimming removed 6 bases from V and 6 bases from J, with 11 bases in between. This chain's CDR3 is CASSPLTPGELFF. The CDR3 DNA follows: TGTGCCAGCAGTCCCCTGACTCCCGGGGAGCTGTTTTTT.

This clone was seen a handful of times. The rearrangement uses TRBV28 and TRBJ2-2; TRBD2 matches 7 bases. The CDR3 covers 15 residues. The germline V gene encodes CDR1 MDHEN and CDR2 SYDVKM. The V gene end was trimmed by 5 bases and the J gene end by 4 bases; junction bases not matched to a gene: 7. The chain's CDR3 is CASSPHGGGTGELFF. CDR3 sequence (DNA): TGTGCCAGCAGTCCCCACGGCGGGGGCACCGGGGAGCTGTTTTTT.

The genes are TRBV6-6 and TRBJ2-1; 11 bases are a match to TRBD2. This CDR3 contains 15 residues. Germline assignment: CDR1 MNHNY and CDR2 SVGAGI (reference sequence). With 6 bases clipped from V and 6 bases from J, the junction kept 7 bases outside the gene matches. Here the CDR3 DNA reads TGTGCCAGCAGCCCTTTAACTAGCGGGAGCAATGAGCAGTTCTTC. It is translated as CASSPLTSGSNEQFF.

The rearrangement joins TRBV5-5 to TRBJ1-2; TRBD1 agrees at 7 bases. CDR1 SGHKS and CDR2 YYEKEE come from the germline V gene (reference sequence). The length of the CDR3 is 15 residues. J was trimmed by 8 bases and V by 1 base; bases with no gene match: 11. In DNA, the CDR3 is TGTGCCAGCAGCTTGAGTAGCAGGGGGGTTGAAGGCTACACCTTC. Amino acid sequence: CASSLSSRGVEGYTF. Full variable domain (remainder filled in from reference TRBV5-5 and TRBJ1-2): DAGVTQSPTHLIKTRGQQVTLRCSPISGHKSVSWYQQVLGQGPQFIFQYYEKEERGRGNFPDRFSARQFPNYSSELNVNALLLGDSALYLCASSLSSRGVEGYTFGSGTRLTVV.

This clone was recorded only once. The V gene is TRBV30, the J gene TRBJ2-3, with 7 bases identical to TRBD1. The germline V gene has CDR1 GTSNPN and CDR2 SVGIG (reference sequence). Germline trimming cut 2 bases from V and 0 bases from J; bases unmatched to any gene: 5. CDR3 length: 15 residues. CDR3 amino acids: CAWSTPTGSTDTQYF. CDR3 bases: TGTGCCTGGAGTACACCGACAGGGAGCACAGATACGCAGTATTTT. Complete variable domain (other parts from reference TRBV30 and TRBJ2-3): SQTIHQWPATLVQPVGSPLSLECTVEGTSNPNLYWYRQAAGRGLQLLFYSVGIGQISSEVPQNLSASRPQDRQFILSSKKLLLSDSGFYLCAWSTPTGSTDTQYFGPGTRLTVL.

This chain joins TRBV10-3 and TRBJ2-7; 7 bases align to TRBD1. V shed 6 bases and J 0 bases; nucleotides not matched to a gene: 5. The length of the CDR3 is 14 residues. CDR1 and CDR2 from the germline V gene are ENHRY and SYGVKD. The CDR3 nucleotides read TGTGCCATCAGACCTGACAGGGCCTCCTACGAGCAGTACTTC. This codes for CAIRPDRASYEQYF.

The genes are TRBV11-1 and TRBJ1-1; TRBD1 aligns across 7 bases. Trimming at V came to 1 base and at J to 4 bases, leaving 6 bases not matched to a gene. This CDR3 comprises 15 residues. Germline values: CDR1 SGHAT, CDR2 FQDESV (reference sequence). CDR3 residues: CASSLDGRGSTEAFF. The CDR3 nucleotides read TGTGCCAGCAGCTTAGATGGCAGGGGGTCCACTGAAGCTTTCTTT.

V and J are TRBV5-1 and TRBJ2-3; D may match TRBD1 or TRBD2 (5 bases each). Trimming pared 4 bases from V and 0 bases from J, leaving 12 bases between. Germline values: CDR1 SGHRS, CDR2 YFSETQ. CDR3 length: 15 amino acids. The chain's CDR3 is CASSNRDGSTDTQYF. In DNA, the CDR3 is TGCGCCAGCAGCAACCGGGACGGGAGCACAGATACGCAGTATTTT.

The chain links TRBV29-1 to TRBJ2-7, with 13 positions matching TRBD2. CDR1 is SQVTM, CDR2 ANQGSEA, per germline. The CDR3 length is 16 residues. The V and J ends lost 4 bases and 3 bases, in that order; junction bases with no gene match: 9. The CDR3 DNA reads TGCAGCGTTGCGGAACTAGCGGGAGGGCCGTACTACGAGCAGTACTTC. Translation: CSVAELAGGPYYEQYF.

The rearrangement uses TRBV9 and TRBJ2-7, with 10 bases lining up with TRBD1. Trimming at V came to 0 bases and at J to 5 bases, leaving 5 bases not matched to a gene. The CDR3 runs to 15 residues. Germline lookup yields CDR1 SGDLS and CDR2 YYNGEE. CDR3 in amino acids: CASSVDGTGVDEQYF. In nucleotides, the CDR3 is TGTGCCAGCAGCGTAGACGGGACAGGGGTCGACGAGCAGTACTTC.

The J gene is TRBJ2-5, the V gene TRBV7-9, with a tentative D call TRBD1 (5 bases). The CDR3 spans 14 residues. Between the trimmed V and J ends, which lost 0 bases and 5 bases, there was a span of 10 bases. The germline V gene has CDR1 SEHNR and CDR2 FQNEAQ (reference sequence). CDR3 residues: CASSLAIGVETQYF. In DNA form, the CDR3 reads TGTGCCAGCAGCTTAGCAATAGGGGTTGAGACCCAGTACTTC.

The genes are TRBV5-1 and TRBJ2-7, with 8 bases fitting TRBD1. V gave up 1 base and J gave up 3 bases; unmatched junction bases: 3. The CDR3 loop spans 14 amino acids. Per the germline V gene, CDR1 is SGHRS and CDR2 is YFSETQ. CDR3 sequence: CASSLYTGGYEQYF. The CDR3 nucleotides read TGCGCCAGCAGCTTGTATACAGGGGGCTACGAGCAGTACTTC.

On this clone: Germline and junction disagree at one end, which may indicate a read error. The genes are TRBV28 and TRBJ2-5; 8 bases match TRBD1. The germline V gene has CDR1 MDHEN and CDR2 SYDVKM. The CDR3 sequence is 15 residues long. CDR3 sequence (DNA): TGTGTCAGCCACCAAACAGGGGGTGAACAAGAGACCCAGTACTTC. Its translation: CVSHQTGGEQETQYF. The full variable domain, with the rest looked up from reference TRBV28 and TRBJ2-5, is DVKVTQSSRYLVKRTGEKVFLECVQDMDHENMFWYRQDPGLGLRLIYFSYDVKMKEKGDIPEGYSVSREKKERFSLILESASTNQTSMYLCVSHQTGGEQETQYFGPGTRLLVL.

In the case of this clone: This is likely a read error, given that the CDR3 carries no conserved phenylalanine or tryptophan at its end. No DNA is shown, since the ends of the CDR3 on it are uncertain; the CDR3 is the one TCRdb lists. The CDR3 reads CASSSGLAGRVII. The chain recombines TRBV5-6 with TRBJ2-2; no check of the table's D call, TRBD2, against the DNA was made. Germline values: CDR1 SGHDT, CDR2 YYEEEE. Ends included, the CDR3 has 13 residues.

Notes on this clone: One end of the junction varies from germline; a read error may be responsible. The V gene is TRBV7-3, the J gene TRBJ2-1, with 7 bases that match TRBD2. Germline assignment: CDR1 SGHTA and CDR2 FQGTGA. The CDR3 length is 15 residues. CDR3 DNA: TGCGCCAGCAGCCAAGGGATTACAGGCGGGAGTGAGCAGTTCTTC. Residues: CASSQGITGGSEQFF.

The CDR3 sequence: CASSQEDRGANGYTF. DNA of the CDR3: TGCGCCAGCAGCCAGGAAGACAGGGGAGCAAATGGCTACACCTTC. The V gene is TRBV4-1, the J gene TRBJ1-2; 8 nucleotides align to TRBD1. CDR1 is MGHRA, CDR2 YSYEKL, per germline. CDR3 length equals 15 residues. With V trimmed by 3 bases and J by 6 bases, 9 bases remained unmatched.

The chain recombines TRBV7-9 with TRBJ2-7; 7 bases agree with TRBD1. Germline-derived CDR1 and CDR2 are SEHNR and FQNEAQ (reference sequence). The CDR3 sequence is 13 residues long. With 3 bases clipped from V and 3 bases from J, the junction kept 2 bases outside the gene matches. CDR3 DNA sequence: TGTGCCAGCAGCTTGGGACAGAACTACGAGCAGTACTTC. The encoded protein is CASSLGQNYEQYF.

There are a few counts of this clone. The chain carries TRBV11-2 and TRBJ2-5; 7 positions match TRBD2. The CDR3 covers 16 residues. Germline CDR1 is SGHAT and CDR2 is FQNNGV. V gave up 0 bases and J gave up 5 bases; unmatched junction bases: 9. The CDR3: CASSLDVGGLSETQYF. DNA for the CDR3: TGTGCCAGCAGCTTAGATGTGGGGGGGTTGAGTGAGACCCAGTACTTC. Full variable domain (missing parts from reference TRBV11-2 and TRBJ2-5): EAGVAQSPRYKIIEKRQSVAFWCNPISGHATLYWYQQILGQGPKLLIQFQNNGVVDDSQLPKDRFSAERLKGVDSTLKIQPAKLEDSAVYLCASSLDVGGLSETQYFGPGTRLLVL.

The gene calls are TRBV11-2 and TRBJ2-1; 11 nucleotides align to TRBD2. Unmatched junction bases numbered 1, after V lost 3 bases and J lost 6 bases. The germline gives CDR1 SGHAT, CDR2 FQNNGV. The CDR3 is 14 amino acids. This CDR3 is CASSFSGRANEQFF. Written as DNA, the CDR3 is TGTGCCAGCAGCTTTAGCGGGAGGGCCAATGAGCAGTTCTTC.

The chain couples TRBV15 to TRBJ1-4; 7 positions agree with TRBD1. Germline lookup yields CDR1 LNHNV and CDR2 YYDKDF (reference sequence). CDR3 length equals 17 residues. V lost 0 bases, J lost 0 bases, and 4 bases stayed unmatched. CDR3 region: CATSRDGQGATNEKLFF. The CDR3 DNA reads as TGTGCCACCAGCAGAGATGGCCAGGGGGCAACTAATGAAAAACTGTTTTTT.